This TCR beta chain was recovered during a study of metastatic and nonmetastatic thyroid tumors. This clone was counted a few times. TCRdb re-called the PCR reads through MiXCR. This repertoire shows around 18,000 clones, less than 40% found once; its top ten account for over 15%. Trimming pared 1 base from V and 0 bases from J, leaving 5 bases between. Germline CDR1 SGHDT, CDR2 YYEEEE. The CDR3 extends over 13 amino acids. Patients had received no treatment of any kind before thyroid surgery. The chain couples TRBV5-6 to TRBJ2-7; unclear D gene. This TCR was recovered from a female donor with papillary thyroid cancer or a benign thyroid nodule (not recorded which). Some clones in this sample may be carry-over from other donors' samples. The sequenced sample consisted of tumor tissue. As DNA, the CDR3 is TGTGCCAGCAGCTTGCTGTACTCCTACGAGCAGTACTTC. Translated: CASSLLYSYEQYF.